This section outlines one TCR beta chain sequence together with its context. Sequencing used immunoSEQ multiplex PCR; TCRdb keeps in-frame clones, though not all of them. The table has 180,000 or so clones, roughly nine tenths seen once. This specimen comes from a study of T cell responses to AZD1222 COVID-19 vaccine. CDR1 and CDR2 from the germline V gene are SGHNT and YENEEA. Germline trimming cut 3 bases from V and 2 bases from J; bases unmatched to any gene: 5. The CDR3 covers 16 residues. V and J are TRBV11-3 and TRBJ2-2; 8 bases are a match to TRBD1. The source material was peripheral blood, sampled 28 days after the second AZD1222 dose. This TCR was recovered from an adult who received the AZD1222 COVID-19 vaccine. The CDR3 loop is CASSFGTGHNTGELFF. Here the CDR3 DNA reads TGTGCCAGCAGCTTTGGGACAGGCCATAACACCGGGGAGCTGTTTTTT.